The present entry profiles one TCR beta chain with its context. Its cognate antigen is unknown. Looked up from germline, CDR1 is KGHSH and CDR2 is LQKENI. J gave up 9 bases and V 0 bases, and 4 bases lay outside the gene matches. CDR3 length: 15 amino acids. This sample was included in a study of T cell responses to AZD1222 COVID-19 vaccine. Findings of the study overall: A rise in Spike-specific TCR breadth and depth followed two AZD1222 doses. Nearly half of spike-specific TCRs reportedly target variant regions that are unmutated in the B.1.351 and B.1.1.7 variants.

Profiled with immunoSEQ multiplex PCR; TCRdb holds only in-frame clones, not every one. The table lists roughly 120,000 clones, approximately 85% of them singletons. The V call is TRBV18, the J call TRBJ1-6; 8 bases agree with TRBD1. Source: peripheral blood, taken on day 0 of MenACWY control vaccination. The source of this sequence is an adult in good health. CDR3 nucleotide sequence: TGTGCCAGCTCACCACCGGGACAGGACTCTTCACCCCTCCACTTT. Its protein is CASSPPGQDSSPLHF.